These T cell receptor beta chains were read from a single sample in a study of regulatory T cells in long-lasting Graves disease. TCRdb called the multiplex PCR reads again in MiXCR, with one record for every CDR3 protein. The sample shows 350,000 to 500,000 distinct CDR3 sequences, roughly 23% of them seen only once. The input for sequencing was peripheral blood mononuclear cells (PBMCs), taken when the disease was refractory, from a patient treated with antithyroid drugs. These TCRs come from a female donor with Graves disease. Each CDR3 is given with its conserved first and last residue. D genes are given only for firm matches. Where a row states a size, it is once, few, many or the class of an expanded clone; other rows omit it.

j_gene,abundance,v_gene,d_gene,CDR3nt,CDR3aa
TRBJ2-7,-,TRBV19,-,TGTGCCAGTACCCCATACCCCCCGGGGGTCTACGAGCAGTACTTC,CASTPYPPGVYEQYF
TRBJ2-4,-,TRBV6-1,-,TGTGCCAGCAGCTACGAAAGCATTCAGTACTTC,CASSYESIQYF
TRBJ2-7,few,TRBV9,TRBD1,TGTGCCAGCAGCCCCACGGGACAGGGGAACTACGAGCAGTACTTC,CASSPTGQGNYEQYF
TRBJ2-7,many,TRBV7-8,-,TGTGCCAGCAGCTTCAAGACAGGACCCTACGAGCAGTACTTC,CASSFKTGPYEQYF
TRBJ2-7,many,TRBV28,-,TGTGCCAGCAGTGCTGGTGGAGGAACCTACGAGCAGTACTTC,CASSAGGGTYEQYF
TRBJ1-2,many,TRBV28,-,TGTGCCAGCAGTTTACCACCAAACTATGGCTACACCTTC,CASSLPPNYGYTF
TRBJ2-7,few,TRBV4-2,-,TGTGCCAGCAGCCAAGAAGCGGACCAATTCTTTGTCGAGCAGTACTTC,CASSQEADQFFVEQYF
TRBJ2-7,many,TRBV15,TRBD2,TGTGCCACCAGCAGAGAAGGCTGGGAGGGAATCCACGAGCAGTACTTC,CATSREGWEGIHEQYF
TRBJ1-1,few,TRBV9,-,TGTGCCAGCAGCGTAGGGTGGGAGGGATCTCCTGAAGCTTTCTTT,CASSVGWEGSPEAFF
TRBJ1-5,few,TRBV20-1,-,TGCAGTGCTATGGGGCAGGGGTACAATCAGCCCCAGCATTTT,CSAMGQGYNQPQHF
TRBJ2-2,few,TRBV20-1,TRBD1,TGCAGTGCTAGAGAAGGGACAGGGGGCCCCGGGGAGCTGTTTTTT,CSAREGTGGPGELFF
TRBJ2-5,many,TRBV28,TRBD1,TGTGCCAGCAGTAAATCCCAGGGGGCCCGGGAGACCCAGTACTTC,CASSKSQGARETQYF
TRBJ2-5,many,TRBV12-3/TRBV12-4,-,TGTGCCAGCAGTTTAAGGACAGTTGAGACCCAGTACTTC,CASSLRTVETQYF
TRBJ2-4,-,TRBV5-1,-,TGCGCCAGCAGCCCCGGGACTTTAGCCAAAAACATTCAGTACTTC,CASSPGTLAKNIQYF
TRBJ2-7,many,TRBV6-1,-,TGTGCCAGCAGTGAAGCGCTTCTCGTACTAGCAGGTTACGAGCAGTACTTC,CASSEALLVLAGYEQYF
TRBJ2-7,once,TRBV28,TRBD2,TGTGCCAGCAGTTCAGGGACTAGCGGGGGAGAGCAGTACTTC,CASSSGTSGGEQYF
TRBJ1-1,many,TRBV12-3/TRBV12-4,-,TGTGCCAGCAAGATCCCGGGACAGAACACTGAAGCTTTCTTT,CASKIPGQNTEAFF
TRBJ2-2,-,TRBV15,-,TGTGCCACCAGCAGAGATAAGACTATCCCCGGGGAGCTGTTTTTT,CATSRDKTIPGELFF
TRBJ1-1,-,TRBV5-1,-,TGCGCCAGCAGCACGGACAGAGGATACACTGAAGCTTTCTTT,CASSTDRGYTEAFF
TRBJ1-1,-,TRBV6-5,-,TGTGCCAGCAGTTACGGACCCGAAGCTTTCTTT,CASSYGPEAFF
TRBJ2-3,-,TRBV19,-,TGTGCCAGTACCGAATCATGGGGGATTTCGCAAGATACGCAGTATTTT,CASTESWGISQDTQYF
TRBJ1-3,-,TRBV12-3/TRBV12-4,TRBD1,TGTGCCAGCAGTCCACAGGGGGCGATTCCTGGAAACACCATATATTTT,CASSPQGAIPGNTIYF
TRBJ2-2,many,TRBV28,-,TGTGCCAGCAGTTTATGGAGGAGTTCGAACACCGGGGAGCTGTTTTTT,CASSLWRSSNTGELFF
TRBJ2-7,-,TRBV6-1,TRBD2,TGTGCCAGCAGTGCAAGCGGGCTAGCGGGTTACTACGAGCAGTACTTC,CASSASGLAGYYEQYF
TRBJ1-2,many,TRBV20-1,TRBD1,TGCAGTGCTAGAGTTTGGGACAGGGGGGATGGCTACACCTTC,CSARVWDRGDGYTF
TRBJ2-2,-,TRBV30,-,TGTGCCTGGAGTGTTCCCACCTGGGAGCTGTTTTTT,CAWSVPTWELFF
TRBJ2-5,many,TRBV2,-,TGTGCCAGCAAAGAGACCCAGTACTTC,CASKETQYF
TRBJ1-1,-,TRBV29-1,-,TGCAGCGTTGAGTCGGCTTTCAGTGGGACTGAAGCTTACTTT,CSVESAFSGTEAYF
TRBJ1-3,many,TRBV6-1,-,TGTGCCAGCGGACAAAAGAGCTCTGGAAACACCATATATTTT,CASGQKSSGNTIYF